This T cell receptor (beta chain) appears in the sequencing data of a study of T-cell reconstitution after alpha-beta-depleted transplantation in children. Library preparation (for TCRbeta) was performed with unique molecular identifiers. MiXCR, applied by TCRdb to the PCR reads, yields one record per CDR3 protein. The table has fewer than 550,000 distinct CDR3 sequences, approximately 10% seen once. V lost 6 bases and J lost 5, with 11 bases in between. CDR1 is MNHEY, CDR2 SMNVEV, per germline (reference sequence). This CDR3 comprises 13 residues. Details on this clonotype: This may be a read error, as it is one base from a much larger clone.

The sequence derives from a human donor who donated a stem cell graft to a child with acute myeloid leukemia. This sequence joins TRBV27 and TRBJ1-5; D possibly corresponds to TRBD1 (5 bases). This sample comprised PBMCs from the stem cell graft donor, obtained from the stem cell graft. CDR3 sequence reads: CASSQGLHQPQHF. DNA for the CDR3: TGTGCCAGCAGCCAGGGACTTCATCAGCCCCAGCATTTT.